Listed below are T cell receptor beta chains from one sample, sequenced in a study of shared clonotypes between healthy human individuals. Profiling relied on immunoSEQ multiplex PCR, and the TCRdb table lists in-frame clones only, not all of them. The sample contains more than 850,000 clones, around 82% of which appear only once. The sample consisted of memory CD4+ T cells from PBMCs. All receptors come from a man younger than 30 in good health. Some clones in this sample may be carry-over from other donors' samples. The CDR3 runs from the conserved cysteine through the conserved F or W. A D gene is named only where the DNA matches it firmly. Rows may omit the clone size; those that give it use once, few, many or a size class.

>TRBJ2-4|once|.|TRBV28
TGTGCCAGCAGTCCTCCGGGGCTCGTGAACATTCAGTACTTC
CASSPPGLVNIQYF
>TRBJ1-4|.|.|TRBV5-1
TGCGCCAGCAGCAAGGACGGATGGCCACTTAATGAAAAACTGTTTTTT
CASSKDGWPLNEKLFF
>TRBJ2-2|.|.|TRBV7-8
TGTGCCAGCAGCTTAATCGGGGGGCAGTACACCGGGGAGCTGTTTTTT
CASSLIGGQYTGELFF
>TRBJ1-5|.|TRBD1|TRBV2
TGTGCCAGCAGTGGGACAGGGGGTAGCAATCAGCCCCAGCATTTT
CASSGTGGSNQPQHF
>TRBJ1-1|.|.|TRBV25-1
TGTGCCAGCAGTGAATGGGGGGTCGCTTTCTTT
CASSEWGVAFF
>TRBJ1-2|.|TRBD1|TRBV28
TGTGCCAGCAGTTTCCGGGACAGGGGTCGGGGCTACACCTTC
CASSFRDRGRGYTF
>TRBJ1-2|.|.|TRBV19
TGTGCCGGTAGTCCAGGGACGGTTAACTATGGCTACACCTTC
CAGSPGTVNYGYTF
>TRBJ2-5|.|.|TRBV5-1
TGCGCCAGCAGCTTGGTGCGGCAGAACCAAGAGACCCAGTACTTC
CASSLVRQNQETQYF
>TRBJ2-1|.|TRBD2|TRBV4-2
TGTGCCAGCAGCCACGGTAGCGGGAGGGACCGCCACGACTCCTACAATGAGCAGTTCTTC
CASSHGSGRDRHDSYNEQFF
>TRBJ2-2|few|TRBD1|TRBV18
TGTGCCAGCTCACCACCACAGGGGACCGGGGAGCTGTTTTTT
CASSPPQGTGELFF
>TRBJ1-1|.|.|TRBV11-2
TGTGCCAGCAGCTTAGATCGCGGGGACCTGAACACTGAAGCTTTCTTT
CASSLDRGDLNTEAFF
>TRBJ1-2|.|.|TRBV28
TGTGCCACCATCCATGGGGTGGGGAAGTATGGCTACACCTTC
CATIHGVGKYGYTF
>TRBJ1-2|.|.|TRBV5-1
TGCGCCAGCAGCTTGGCCGCAGGGCGGGGAGATGGCTACACCTTC
CASSLAAGRGDGYTF
>TRBJ1-2|.|.|TRBV5-1
TGCGCCAGCAGCCCACTTGGGGGAGATGGCTACACCTTC
CASSPLGGDGYTF
>TRBJ2-2|.|.|TRBV27
TGTGCCAGCAGTTTAAGGTCGAGGGCGAACACCGGGGAGCTGTTTTTT
CASSLRSRANTGELFF
>TRBJ2-7|few|.|TRBV2
TGTGCCAGCAGCCCCTCGGGGCAGGGAGATTACGAGCAGTACTTC
CASSPSGQGDYEQYF
>TRBJ1-1|few|.|TRBV9
TGTGCCAGCAGCGCCAGCCACATCGGAACTGAAGCTTTCTTT
CASSASHIGTEAFF
>TRBJ2-3|once|TRBD2|TRBV5-1
TGCGCCAGCAGCTTGGTGGCGGGAGCTGTGGCAGATACGCAGTATTTT
CASSLVAGAVADTQYF
>TRBJ2-3|.|TRBD2|TRBV6-1
TGTGCCAGCAGTGCGAGACTGGCGGGAGCGACAGATACGCAGTATTTT
CASSARLAGATDTQYF
>TRBJ2-5|.|.|TRBV5-1
TGCGCCAGCAGCTGGGGTGGGAGCCAAGAGACCCAGTACTTC
CASSWGGSQETQYF
>TRBJ2-7|.|TRBD1|TRBV30
TGTGCCTGCAGGACAGGGGCAGCAAGCGAGCAGTACTTC
CACRTGAASEQYF
>TRBJ2-7|.|.|TRBV5-5
TGTGCCAGCAGCCCGAGGCGGGACACGGCCTACGAGCAGTACTTC
CASSPRRDTAYEQYF
>TRBJ2-5|many|.|TRBV5-1
TGCGCCAGCAGCCCTGGACTAACAGGGATCCAAGAGACCCAGTACTTC
CASSPGLTGIQETQYF
>TRBJ2-5|.|TRBD2|TRBV5-1
TGCGCCAGCCTGGTTAGCGGGAGGGCCGGAGAGACCCAGTACTTC
CASLVSGRAGETQYF
>TRBJ2-1|few|.|TRBV11-3
TGTGCCAGCAGCCACGCAGGTAGTGAGCAGTTCTTC
CASSHAGSEQFF
>TRBJ1-2|.|TRBD1|TRBV4-3
TGCGCCAGCAGCCAAGATCTCGGGCAGGGGGCGGCAGCCGGCGGCTACACCTTC
CASSQDLGQGAAAGGYTF
>TRBJ2-3|.|.|TRBV7-9
TGTGCCAGCAGCCCGGTCCGGGGGGATACGCAGTATTTT
CASSPVRGDTQYF
>TRBJ1-3|.|.|TRBV25-1
TGTGCCAGCAGTATTGGAAACACCATATATTTT
CASSIGNTIYF
>TRBJ2-7|.|.|TRBV7-9
TGTGCCAGCACCAAAGATTGGGGGATCTACGAGCAGTACTTC
CASTKDWGIYEQYF
>TRBJ2-7|.|.|TRBV5-5
TGTGCCAGCAGCACCCACCCCCAGGACAGCTACGAGCAGTACTTC
CASSTHPQDSYEQYF
>TRBJ2-5|once|.|TRBV28
TGTGCCAGCAGTCCCCTAGGGGCCGGAGAGACCCAGTACTTC
CASSPLGAGETQYF
>TRBJ2-5|.|.|TRBV5-4
TGTGCCAGCAGCTTGGTTCCCGGGGAGACCCAGTACTTC
CASSLVPGETQYF
>TRBJ2-7|.|TRBD1|TRBV6-5
TGTGCCAGCAGTAGAAGTCAGGGGGCATACGAGCAGTACTTC
CASSRSQGAYEQYF
>TRBJ1-3|.|.|TRBV2
TGTGCCAGCAGTGAATGGAGGGGTGGAAACACCATATATTTT
CASSEWRGGNTIYF
>TRBJ1-4|few|TRBD1|TRBV19
TGTGCCAGTAGTGCCAACGGTCGGGGACAGGCTAATGAAAAACTGTTTTTT
CASSANGRGQANEKLFF
>TRBJ1-1|few|.|TRBV27
TGTGCCAGCAGTACGAAATCAGGGGTCGCTTCAGCTGAAGCTTTCTTT
CASSTKSGVASAEAFF
>TRBJ2-2|once|TRBD2|TRBV27
TGTGCCAGCAGCCGAACTAGCGGGAAGAACACCGGGGAGCTGTTTTTT
CASSRTSGKNTGELFF
>TRBJ1-2|.|TRBD1|TRBV6-5
TGTGCCAGCAGTCCTCGACAGGGACGGGGCTATGGCTACACCTTC
CASSPRQGRGYGYTF
>TRBJ2-7|.|.|TRBV11-1
TGTGCCAGCAGCTTAGACCACTCTGGAGGGAGGGAGCAGTACTTC
CASSLDHSGGREQYF
>TRBJ2-2|.|.|TRBV28
TGTGCCAGCGCCAACACCGGGGAGCTGTTTTTT
CASANTGELFF
>TRBJ2-7|.|TRBD1|TRBV5-1
TGCGCCAGCAGCCAAAGACAGGGAACCTACGAGCAGTACTTC
CASSQRQGTYEQYF